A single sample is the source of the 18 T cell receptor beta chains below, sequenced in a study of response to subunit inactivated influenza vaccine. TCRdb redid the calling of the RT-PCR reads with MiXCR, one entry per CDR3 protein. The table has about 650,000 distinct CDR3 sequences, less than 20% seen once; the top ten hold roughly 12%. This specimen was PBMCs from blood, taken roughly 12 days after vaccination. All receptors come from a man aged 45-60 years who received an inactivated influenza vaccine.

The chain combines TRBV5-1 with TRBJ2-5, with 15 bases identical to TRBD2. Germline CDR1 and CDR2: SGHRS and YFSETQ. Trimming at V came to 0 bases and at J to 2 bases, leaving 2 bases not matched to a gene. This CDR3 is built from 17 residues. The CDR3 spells CASSLVGTSGGQETQYF. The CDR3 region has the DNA TGCGCCAGCAGCTTGGTCGGGACTAGCGGGGGGCAAGAGACCCAGTACTTC.

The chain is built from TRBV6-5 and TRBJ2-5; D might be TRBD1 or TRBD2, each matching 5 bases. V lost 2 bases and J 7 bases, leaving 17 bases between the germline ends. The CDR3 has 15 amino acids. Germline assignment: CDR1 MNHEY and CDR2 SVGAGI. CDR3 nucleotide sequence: TGTGCCAGCAGTTACAGTGGGGAGAGGGGCCCGACCCAGTACTTC. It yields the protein CASSYSGERGPTQYF.

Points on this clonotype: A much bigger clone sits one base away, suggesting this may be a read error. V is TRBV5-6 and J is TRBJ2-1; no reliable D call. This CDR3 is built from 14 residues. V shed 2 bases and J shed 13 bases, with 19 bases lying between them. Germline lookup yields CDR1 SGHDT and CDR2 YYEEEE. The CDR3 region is CASSFLMGYRSQFF. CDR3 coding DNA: TGTGCCAGCAGCTTTCTGATGGGATACAGATCCCAGTTCTTC.

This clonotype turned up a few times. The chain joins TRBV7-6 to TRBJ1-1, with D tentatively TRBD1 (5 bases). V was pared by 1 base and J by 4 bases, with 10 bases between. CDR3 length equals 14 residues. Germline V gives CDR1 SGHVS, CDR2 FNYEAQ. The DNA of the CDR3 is TGTGCCAGCAGCTTAGGGGTGGGGACCACTGAAGCTTTCTTT. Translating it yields CASSLGVGTTEAFF.

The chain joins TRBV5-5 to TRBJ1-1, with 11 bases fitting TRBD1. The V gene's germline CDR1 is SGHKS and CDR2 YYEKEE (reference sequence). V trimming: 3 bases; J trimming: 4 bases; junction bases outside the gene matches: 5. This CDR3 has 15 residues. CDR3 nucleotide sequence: TGTGCCAGCAGCTGGGGCGGGACAGGGGGCACTGAAGCTTTCTTT. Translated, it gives CASSWGGTGGTEAFF.

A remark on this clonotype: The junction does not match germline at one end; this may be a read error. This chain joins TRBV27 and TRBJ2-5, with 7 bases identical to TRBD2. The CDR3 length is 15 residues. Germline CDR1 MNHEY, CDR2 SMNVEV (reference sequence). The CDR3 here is CASSPGTAGVETKYF. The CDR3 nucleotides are TGTGCCAGCAGTCCAGGGACTGCGGGGGTGGAGACCAAGTACTTC.

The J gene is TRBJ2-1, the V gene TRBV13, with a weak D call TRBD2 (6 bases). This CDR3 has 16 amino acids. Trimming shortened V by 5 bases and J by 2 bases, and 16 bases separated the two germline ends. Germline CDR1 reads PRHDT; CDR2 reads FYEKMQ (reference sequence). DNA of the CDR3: TGTGCCAGCAGCCCGACAAAGGGAGGACCCTACAATGAGCAGTTCTTC. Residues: CASSPTKGGPYNEQFF.

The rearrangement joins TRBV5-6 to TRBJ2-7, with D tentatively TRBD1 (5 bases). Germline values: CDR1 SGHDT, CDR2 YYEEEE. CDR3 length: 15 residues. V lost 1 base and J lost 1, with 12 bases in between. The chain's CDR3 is CASSLSPTGSYEQYF. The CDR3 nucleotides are TGTGCCAGCAGCTTGTCGCCTACAGGTTCCTACGAGCAGTACTTC.

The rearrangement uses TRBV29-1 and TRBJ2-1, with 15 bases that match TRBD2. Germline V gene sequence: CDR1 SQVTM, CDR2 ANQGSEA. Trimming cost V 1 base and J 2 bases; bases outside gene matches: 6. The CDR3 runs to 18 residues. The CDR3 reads CSVEGTSGGGGTYNEQFF. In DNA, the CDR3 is TGCAGCGTTGAAGGGACTAGCGGGGGGGGCGGCACCTACAATGAGCAGTTCTTC.

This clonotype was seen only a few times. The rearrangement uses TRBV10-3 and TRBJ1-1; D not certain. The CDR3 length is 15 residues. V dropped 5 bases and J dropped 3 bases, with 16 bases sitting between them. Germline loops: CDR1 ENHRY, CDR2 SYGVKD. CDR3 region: CAISHSSGFDTEAFF. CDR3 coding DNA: TGTGCCATCAGTCATTCCTCGGGGTTTGACACTGAAGCTTTCTTT.

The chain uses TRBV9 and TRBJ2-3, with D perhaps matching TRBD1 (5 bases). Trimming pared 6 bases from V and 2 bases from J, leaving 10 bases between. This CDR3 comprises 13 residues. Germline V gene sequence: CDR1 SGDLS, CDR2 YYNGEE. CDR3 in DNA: TGTGCCAGCACAGGGATCACCACAGATACGCAGTATTTT. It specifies CASTGITTDTQYF.

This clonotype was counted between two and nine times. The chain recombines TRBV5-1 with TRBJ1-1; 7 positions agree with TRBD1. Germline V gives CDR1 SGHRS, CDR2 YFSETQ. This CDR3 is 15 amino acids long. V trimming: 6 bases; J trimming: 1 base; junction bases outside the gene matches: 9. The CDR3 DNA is TGCGCCAGCAATATGCAGGGACAGAGGAACACTGAAGCTTTCTTT. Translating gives CASNMQGQRNTEAFF.

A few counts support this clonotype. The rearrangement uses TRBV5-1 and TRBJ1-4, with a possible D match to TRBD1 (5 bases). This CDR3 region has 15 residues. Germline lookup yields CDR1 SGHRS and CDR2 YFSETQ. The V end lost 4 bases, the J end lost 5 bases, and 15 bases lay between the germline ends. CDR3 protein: CASSPTGTGNEKLFF. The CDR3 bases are TGCGCCAGCAGCCCCACCGGGACCGGGAATGAAAAACTGTTTTTT.

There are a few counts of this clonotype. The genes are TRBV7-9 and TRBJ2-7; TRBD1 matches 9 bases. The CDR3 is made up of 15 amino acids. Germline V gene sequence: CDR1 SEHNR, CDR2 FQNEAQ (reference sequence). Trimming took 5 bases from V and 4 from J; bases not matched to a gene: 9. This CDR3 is CASSPGTGMLYEQYF. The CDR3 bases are TGTGCCAGCAGCCCCGGGACAGGGATGCTGTACGAGCAGTACTTC.

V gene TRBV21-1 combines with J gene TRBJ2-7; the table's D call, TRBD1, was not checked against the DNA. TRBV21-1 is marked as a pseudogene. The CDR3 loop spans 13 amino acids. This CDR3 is CSSGRWTLDEQYF. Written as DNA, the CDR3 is TGTTCCAGCGGTAGGTGGACACTCGACGAGCAGTACTTC.

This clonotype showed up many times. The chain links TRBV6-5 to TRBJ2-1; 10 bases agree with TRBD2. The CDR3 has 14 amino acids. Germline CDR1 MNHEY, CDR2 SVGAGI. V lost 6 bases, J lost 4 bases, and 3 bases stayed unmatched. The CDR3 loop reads CASRTSGQYNEQFF. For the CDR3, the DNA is TGTGCCAGCAGGACTAGCGGGCAGTACAATGAGCAGTTCTTC.

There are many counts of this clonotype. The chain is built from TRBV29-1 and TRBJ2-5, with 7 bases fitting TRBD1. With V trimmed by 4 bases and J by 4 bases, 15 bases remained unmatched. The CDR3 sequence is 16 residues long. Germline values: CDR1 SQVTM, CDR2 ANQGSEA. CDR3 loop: CSVGGIGQVGGETQYF. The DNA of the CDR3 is TGCAGCGTTGGCGGAATCGGACAGGTCGGAGGAGAGACCCAGTACTTC.

This CDR3 is CASRRPGGTDTQYF. The CDR3 DNA sequence: TGTGCCAGCAGGCGCCCGGGGGGCACAGATACGCAGTATTTT. V gene TRBV28 combines with J gene TRBJ2-3; a possible D gene is TRBD2 (6 bases). The germline CDR1 and CDR2 sequences are MDHEN and SYDVKM. The V and J ends lost 6 bases and 1 base respectively, with 11 bases between them. The CDR3 runs to 14 residues.